The T cell receptor beta chain described here comes from a study of blood T cell repertoires in COVID-19. The data were produced by immunoSEQ multiplex PCR, yet TCRdb's version contains in-frame clones alone and is incomplete. The sample holds about 200,000 clones, roughly 80% seen once. Germline V gene sequence: CDR1 SGHAT, CDR2 FQNNGV. Losses at the gene ends were 5 bases for V and 6 bases for J; bases not matched to a gene: 8. CDR3 length: 15 amino acids. The sequence derives from a woman at least 80 years old with acute or convalescent COVID-19. This chain joins TRBV11-2 and TRBJ2-1, with 9 bases identical to TRBD2. The sequenced sample consisted of peripheral blood. DNA of the CDR3: TGTGCCAGCAGCCCGGTTGGCGGGGGGGCCAATGAGCAGTTCTTC. Its protein product is CASSPVGGGANEQFF.